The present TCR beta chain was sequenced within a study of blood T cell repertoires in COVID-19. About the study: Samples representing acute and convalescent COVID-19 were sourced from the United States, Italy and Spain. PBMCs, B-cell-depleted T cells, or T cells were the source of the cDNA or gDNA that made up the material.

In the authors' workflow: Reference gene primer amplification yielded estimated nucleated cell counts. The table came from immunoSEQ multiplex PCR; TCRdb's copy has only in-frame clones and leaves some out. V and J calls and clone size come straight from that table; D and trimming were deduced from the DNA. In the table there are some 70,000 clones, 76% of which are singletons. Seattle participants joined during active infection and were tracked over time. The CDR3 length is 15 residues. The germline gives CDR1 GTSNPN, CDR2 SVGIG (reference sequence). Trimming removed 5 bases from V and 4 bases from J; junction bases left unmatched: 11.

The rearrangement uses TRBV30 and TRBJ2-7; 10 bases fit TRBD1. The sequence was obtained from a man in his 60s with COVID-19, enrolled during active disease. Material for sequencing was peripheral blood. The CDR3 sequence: CAWVVGTGVGYEQYF. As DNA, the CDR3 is TGTGCCTGGGTCGTGGGGACAGGGGTTGGTTACGAGCAGTACTTC.